One sample yielded the 8 T cell receptor beta chains listed below, sequenced in a study of shared T cell receptors in the human thymus. Libraries were prepared by immunoSEQ multiplex PCR; TCRdb keeps only in-frame clonotypes and omits some of them. Among 630,000 or so clones listed, around 87% were seen once. A further study also used this sample, focusing on human thymus T cells.

Input material: thymocytes. These receptors were obtained from a boy under three years old with a congenital heart defect.

The chain uses TRBV5-4 and TRBJ2-7; a possible D gene is TRBD1 (5 bases). Per germline, CDR1 SGHNT and CDR2 YYREEE (reference sequence). CDR3 size: 16 residues. Trimming removed 4 bases from V and 5 bases from J, with 22 bases in between. The CDR3 DNA sequence: TGTGCCAGCAGCCCCCTCTGGCGGCCCAGGGTTAACGAGCAGTACTTC. Encoded protein: CASSPLWRPRVNEQYF.

The chain carries TRBV4-3 and TRBJ2-3, with 9 positions matching TRBD2. This CDR3 has 16 amino acids. The V gene end was trimmed by 1 base and the J gene end by 6 bases; junction bases not matched to a gene: 8. CDR1 and CDR2 from the germline V gene are LGHNA and YSLEER. The DNA of the CDR3 is TGCGCCAGCAGCCAAGCCCAGCGGGGGGTCGGGGATACGCAGTATTTT. This gives the protein CASSQAQRGVGDTQYF.

In this sample, this clone turned up a few times. The V and J genes are TRBV19 and TRBJ2-4; 7 bases are shared with TRBD2. Germline assignment: CDR1 LNHDA and CDR2 SQIVND (reference sequence). The length of the CDR3 is 17 residues. V shed 1 base, J shed 0 bases, and the junction held 6 bases outside the gene matches. The CDR3 is CASSIVARETAKNIQYF. As DNA, the CDR3 is TGTGCCAGTAGTATAGTTGCGCGGGAGACAGCCAAAAACATTCAGTACTTC.

This chain connects TRBV28 to TRBJ1-6; 8 bases are shared with TRBD1. V lost 2 bases and J lost 7; bases outside the gene matches: 10. The V gene's germline CDR1 is MDHEN and CDR2 SYDVKM. The CDR3 is 17 amino acids. The CDR3 spells CASSLRRTGRRNSPLHF. DNA for the CDR3: TGTGCCAGCAGTTTACGCCGGACAGGGCGTAGGAATTCACCCCTCCACTTT.

This chain connects TRBV27 to TRBJ2-7; 7 nucleotides agree with TRBD1. Trimming at V came to 4 bases and at J to 2 bases, leaving 5 bases not matched to a gene. CDR1 is MNHEY and CDR2 is SMNVEV in the germline V gene (reference sequence). This CDR3 region has 14 residues. CDR3 DNA sequence: TGTGCCAGCAGTTCCGGACAGGCTGCCTACGAGCAGTACTTC. Its translation: CASSSGQAAYEQYF.

V gene TRBV13 combines with J gene TRBJ2-7; D unresolved. Trimming took off 5 bases at V and 2 bases at J, with 13 bases between the two ends. Germline V CDR1 and CDR2: PRHDT, FYEKMQ (reference sequence). The CDR3 spans 14 residues. CDR3 nucleotides: TGTGCCAGCAGCCGCAACGAAGCCACCTACGAGCAGTACTTC. Amino acids: CASSRNEATYEQYF.

The chain combines TRBV4-3 with TRBJ1-5, with D possibly matching TRBD1 (5 bases). From germline, CDR1 is LGHNA and CDR2 YSLEER. Trimming took off 0 bases at V and 5 bases at J, with 8 bases between the two ends. This CDR3 comprises 14 residues. The CDR3 DNA reads as TGCGCCAGCAGCCAAGATCCAGGGCATCAGCCCCAGCATTTT. This codes for CASSQDPGHQPQHF.

The chain has TRBV2 and TRBJ1-2, with TRBD1 matching over 12 bases. Germline loops: CDR1 SNHLY, CDR2 FYNNEI. V was clipped by 10 bases and J by 0 bases; unmatched bases: 12. This CDR3 contains 17 residues. DNA of the CDR3: TGTGCCACCAAACCGGGACAGGGGGCCTATTCTAACTATGGCTACACCTTC. Translated: CATKPGQGAYSNYGYTF.